This entry lists 3 T cell receptor beta chains sequenced from one sample in a study of neurological immune-mediated disorders. Via MiXCR, TCRdb re-called the 5' RACE reads, giving one row per CDR3 protein. The data hold about 48,000 distinct CDR3 sequences, with 10% observed a single time. Sequenced sample: PBMCs. Receptors originate from a woman aged 35 to 49 with HTLV-1-associated myelopathy (HAM/TSP).

This clonotype has a count of ten or more. This chain links TRBV4-3 with TRBJ1-6, with D maybe TRBD1 (6 bases). The CDR3 is 18 amino acids. V shed 4 bases and J shed 8 bases, with 24 bases lying between them. Germline V gives CDR1 LGHNA, CDR2 YSLEER. In nucleotides, the CDR3 is TGCGCCAGCAGCCGGTCGGACAGAGGCTCGAGGCGGGATTCACCCCTCCACTTT. Translated, it gives CASSRSDRGSRRDSPLHF.

The sample holds many counts of this clonotype. The chain carries TRBV29-1 and TRBJ2-5, with unresolved D. The CDR3 runs to 12 residues. The germline CDR1 and CDR2 sequences are SQVTM and ANQGSEA. V gave up 7 bases and J gave up 3 bases, with 12 bases separating them. CDR3 sequence reads: CSADTFEETQYF. The CDR3 nucleotides are TGCAGCGCCGATACATTCGAAGAGACCCAGTACTTC.

This clonotype is deemed medium-sized (0.01 to 0.1%). V and J are TRBV6-2 or TRBV6-3 and TRBJ2-1, with TRBD1 identical over 7 bases. The germline V gene has CDR1 MNHEY and CDR2 SVGEGT. This CDR3 has 16 residues. The ends lost 11 bases at V and 2 bases at J; junction bases unmatched: 15. The CDR3 nucleotides are TGTGCCGCAACAAGCCTCGGGACAGCTCCCTACAATGAGCAGTTCTTC. Encoded protein: CAATSLGTAPYNEQFF.